A single sample is the source of the 10 T cell receptor beta chains below, sequenced in a study of CD4 T cell repertoires in COVID-19. The protocol was immunoSEQ multiplex PCR, while the TCRdb copy is restricted to in-frame clones and leaves out a portion. Of fewer than 100,000 clones listed, under 90% were seen once; the top ten hold approximately 0.6%. Sequenced here: CD4+ T cells from peripheral blood, sampled after recovery from COVID-19. Source of these receptors: a human donor who had COVID-19.

The rearrangement links TRBV5-1 to TRBJ2-1; TRBD1 matches 7 bases. The V gene end was trimmed by 1 base and the J gene end by 10 bases; junction bases not matched to a gene: 2. Germline CDR1 is SGHRS and CDR2 is YFSETQ. This CDR3 has 12 residues. The CDR3 DNA is TGCGCCAGCAGCTTGACAGGGGAAGAGCAGTTCTTC. It translates to CASSLTGEEQFF.

The J gene is TRBJ1-1, the V gene TRBV10-1; a weak D match, TRBD1 (6 bases). Germline loops: CDR1 WNHNN, CDR2 SYGVQD (reference sequence). The CDR3 consists of 14 residues. V was trimmed by 5 bases and J by 5 bases, leaving 15 bases between them. This CDR3 is CASSNSGAGTEAFF. The CDR3 DNA is TGCGCCAGCAGTAACTCGGGGGCAGGGACTGAAGCTTTCTTT.

Concerning this clone itself: The sample has other DNA sequences that encode this CDR3 too. The chain links TRBV7-7 to TRBJ1-5; D not certain. V lost 0 bases, J lost 6 bases, and 6 bases lay in between. Germline V gene lookup returns CDR1 SSHAT and CDR2 FNYEAQ (reference sequence). This CDR3 has 13 amino acids. This CDR3 is CASSLAEGQPQHF. The CDR3 DNA reads TGTGCCAGCAGCTTAGCCGAGGGTCAGCCCCAGCATTTT.

This chain uses TRBV7-7 with TRBJ2-1; 8 bases align to TRBD2. V gave up 5 bases and J gave up 0 bases; unmatched junction bases: 6. CDR1 SSHAT and CDR2 FNYEAQ come from the germline V gene (reference sequence). CDR3 length equals 16 residues. CDR3 in DNA: TGTGCCAGCAGCCCAGTAGCGGGAATCTCCTACAATGAGCAGTTCTTC. It codes for CASSPVAGISYNEQFF.

The chain couples TRBV19 to TRBJ2-3, with unresolved D. The CDR3 runs to 14 residues. Trimming left V 3 bases short and J 1 base short, with 8 bases between. CDR1 and CDR2 from the germline V gene are LNHDA and SQIVND (reference sequence). The CDR3 DNA sequence: TGTGCCAGTAGTATGAACAGAGGCACAGATACGCAGTATTTT. Encoded protein: CASSMNRGTDTQYF.

This chain uses TRBV4-1 with TRBJ2-1; 12 bases match TRBD2. This CDR3 is built from 14 residues. Looked up from germline, CDR1 is MGHRA and CDR2 is YSYEKL. Trimming took 0 bases from V and 12 from J; bases not matched to a gene: 3. CDR3 loop: CASSQDPSGGAQFF. In DNA, the CDR3 is TGCGCCAGCAGCCAAGATCCTAGCGGGGGGGCGCAGTTCTTC.

The chain is built from TRBV11-2 and TRBJ2-5, with 7 bases lining up with TRBD1. V gave up 5 bases and J gave up 2 bases; unmatched junction bases: 5. The V gene's germline CDR1 is SGHAT and CDR2 FQNNGV. The CDR3 is made up of 14 amino acids. The DNA of the CDR3 is TGTGCCAGCAGCCTCACAGGGGCACAAGAGACCCAGTACTTC. Its translation: CASSLTGAQETQYF. Complete variable domain (other parts from reference TRBV11-2 and TRBJ2-5): EAGVAQSPRYKIIEKRQSVAFWCNPISGHATLYWYQQILGQGPKLLIQFQNNGVVDDSQLPKDRFSAERLKGVDSTLKIQPAKLEDSAVYLCASSLTGAQETQYFGPGTRLLVL.

In this sample, this clone turned up once. V and J are TRBV11-2 and TRBJ2-3, with D maybe TRBD1 (5 bases). With 3 bases removed from V and 1 base from J, the gap between germline ends came to 23 bases. Germline values: CDR1 SGHAT, CDR2 FQNNGV. The CDR3 covers 19 residues. This chain's CDR3 is CASSFGEIGAPWGTDTQYF. The CDR3 DNA reads TGTGCCAGCAGCTTCGGTGAGATAGGGGCACCCTGGGGCACAGATACGCAGTATTTT.

V usage is TRBV20-1 and J usage is TRBJ1-5, with D hard to call. V was trimmed by 5 bases and J by 2 bases, leaving 4 bases between them. This CDR3 comprises 11 residues. Looked up from germline, CDR1 is DFQATT and CDR2 is SNEGSKA (reference sequence). For the CDR3, the DNA is TGCAGTGCTTCGCGCAATCAGCCCCAGCATTTT. Translation gives CSASRNQPQHF.

The rearrangement uses TRBV7-9 and TRBJ2-5, with D perhaps TRBD2 (5 bases). Germline V gene data show CDR1 as SEHNR and CDR2 as FQNEAQ (reference sequence). V dropped 8 bases and J dropped 4 bases, with 14 bases sitting between them. The CDR3 runs 13 residues. The CDR3 DNA reads TGTGCCAGCTGTCGATCGGGGTTAGAGACCCAGTACTTC. Its translation is CASCRSGLETQYF.